Included here is one T cell receptor beta chain sequence, with context. Antigen unknown. The data were taken from a study of vaccination and CD4 T cells after COVID-19. Looking at the study overall: The stimulating agents, overlapping spike peptides, came from SARS-CoV-2, HCoV-NL63, HCoV-OC43 and HCoV-229E.

Sequenced with the Oncomine TCR Beta short-read assay was DNA taken from cultured CD4+ T cells. In TCRdb, the PCR reads were re-called with MiXCR into one record per CDR3 protein. The data show more than 10,000 distinct CDR3 sequences, about 61% seen once. The CDR3 runs to 15 residues. Per germline, CDR1 MNHNS and CDR2 SASEGT. V gave up 4 bases and J gave up 3 bases; unmatched junction bases: 6. Treatment indicated: roughly 10-day PBMC culture with coronavirus spike peptide pools or control peptides (ViraFEST assay). The sequence came from a human donor who had recovered from COVID-19. Sample: CD4+ T cells from blood, cultured in vitro. This chain links TRBV6-1 with TRBJ1-5; 7 bases line up with TRBD1. CDR3 sequence reads: CASSGQGLSNQPQHF. The CDR3 region has the DNA TGTGCCAGCAGTGGACAGGGACTCTCCAATCAGCCCCAGCATTTT.